Each of the 21 T cell receptor beta chains below was sequenced from the same sample in a study of shared clonotypes between healthy human individuals. The table came from immunoSEQ multiplex PCR; TCRdb's copy has only in-frame clones and leaves some out. The table shows over 2 million clones, with 85% to 95% occurring only once. The specimen sequenced was naive CD4+ T cells sorted from blood. As for subset: CD45RA+ positively selected. The receptors originated from a man between 18 and 35 years old in good health.

This chain uses TRBV2 with TRBJ1-6; TRBD1 might be the D (5 bases). Germline V CDR1 and CDR2: SNHLY, FYNNEI. CDR3 length: 14 amino acids. V shed 5 bases and J shed 10 bases, with 15 bases lying between them. The DNA for the CDR3 is TGTGCCAGCAGTCCCCGAAGGGGCTACTCACCCCTCCACTTT. It translates to CASSPRRGYSPLHF.

The chain uses TRBV2 and TRBJ2-4; TRBD2 aligns across 8 bases. Germline V CDR1 and CDR2: SNHLY, FYNNEI. J gave up 9 bases and V 4 bases, and 8 bases lay outside the gene matches. The CDR3 contains 14 residues. As DNA, the CDR3 is TGTGCCAGCAGTGCCACTAGCGGAATCCCCATTCAGTACTTC. It encodes CASSATSGIPIQYF.

J is TRBJ1-2 and V is TRBV5-1; TRBD1 agrees at 12 bases. J gave up 7 bases and V 4 bases, and 8 bases lay outside the gene matches. CDR3 size: 15 residues. The germline V gene has CDR1 SGHRS and CDR2 YFSETQ. In DNA form, the CDR3 reads TGCGCCAGCAGCGGGACGGGACAGGGGGCGCCTGGCTACACCTTC. Protein sequence: CASSGTGQGAPGYTF.

The chain joins TRBV6-5 to TRBJ2-2; D might be TRBD1 (6 bases). Looked up from germline, CDR1 is MNHEY and CDR2 is SVGAGI. Trimming pared 5 bases from V and 7 bases from J, leaving 17 bases between. This CDR3 has 15 residues. CDR3 nucleotides: TGTGCCAGCAGTATCCTACAGGGAAGGGGCGGGGAGCTGTTTTTT. Its protein product is CASSILQGRGGELFF.

CDR3 amino acids: CASSFGGGQPNYGYTF. CDR3 nucleotides: TGTGCCAGCAGTTTTGGCGGGGGACAGCCTAACTATGGCTACACCTTC. J is TRBJ1-2 and V is TRBV28; 7 positions match TRBD1. The CDR3 is 16 residues long. Per germline, CDR1 MDHEN and CDR2 SYDVKM. The V and J ends lost 3 bases and 0 bases, in that order; junction bases with no gene match: 7.

The chain combines TRBV9 with TRBJ1-4, with D perhaps TRBD1 (5 bases). Germline CDR1 reads SGDLS; CDR2 reads YYNGEE. Deletions cut 0 bases from V and 7 bases from J, with 13 bases between. CDR3 length equals 15 residues. Here the CDR3 reads CASSVGSLGGEKLFF. CDR3 nucleotides: TGTGCCAGCAGCGTAGGTTCCCTCGGGGGTGAAAAACTGTTTTTT.

The V and J genes are TRBV10-1 and TRBJ2-3; tentatively, D is TRBD2 (6 bases). This CDR3 is built from 13 residues. Germline lookup yields CDR1 WNHNN and CDR2 SYGVQD (reference sequence). The V end lost 4 bases, the J end lost 4 bases, and 9 bases lay between the germline ends. The CDR3, as DNA: TGCGCCAGCAGTGTCTCGGGGGCAGATACGCAGTATTTT. Translating gives CASSVSGADTQYF.

This chain uses TRBV30 with TRBJ1-5; D not resolved. Trimming left V 3 bases short and J 5 bases short, with 14 bases between. This CDR3 has 14 amino acids. CDR1 is GTSNPN and CDR2 is SVGIG in the germline V gene (reference sequence). The chain's CDR3 is CAWSDNGLDQPQHF. CDR3 coding DNA: TGTGCCTGGAGCGATAACGGCCTCGATCAGCCCCAGCATTTT.

As regards this clone: Germline is not matched at one junction end, which may reflect a read error. V usage is TRBV7-9 and J usage is TRBJ2-2; D remains unclear. Per germline, CDR1 SEHNR and CDR2 FQNEAQ (reference sequence). The CDR3 is 11 amino acids. CDR3 DNA sequence: TGTGCCACCAGCAATCCCGGGGAGCTGTTTTTT. Translated, it gives CATSNPGELFF. Complete variable domain (other parts from reference TRBV7-9 and TRBJ2-2): DTGVSQNPRHKITKRGQNVTFRCDPISEHNRLYWYRQTLGQGPEFLTYFQNEAQLEKSRLLSDRFSAERPKGSFSTLEIQRTEQGDSAMYLCATSNPGELFFGEGSRLTVL.

This clone was seen a single time. The chain employs TRBV6-5 and TRBJ2-2, with D perhaps TRBD2 (5 bases). The germline V and J ends were trimmed by 6 bases and 3 bases, with 14 bases remaining between them. This CDR3 has 15 residues. The germline gives CDR1 MNHEY, CDR2 SVGAGI. CDR3 protein: CASSRTGGDTGELFF. The CDR3 DNA sequence: TGTGCCAGCAGCCGGACTGGCGGTGACACCGGGGAGCTGTTTTTT.

CDR3 residues: CASSDTGAREQYF. In DNA form, the CDR3 reads TGTGCCAGTAGTGACACAGGGGCCAGGGAGCAGTACTTC. The gene calls are TRBV19 and TRBJ2-7, with 7 bases fitting TRBD1. The V gene's germline CDR1 is LNHDA and CDR2 SQIVND (reference sequence). The CDR3 is made up of 13 amino acids. V shed 5 bases and J 7 bases; nucleotides not matched to a gene: 8.

The chain links TRBV6-6 to TRBJ1-3, with 8 bases identical to TRBD1. The CDR3 is 15 amino acids. V shed 8 bases and J 0 bases; nucleotides not matched to a gene: 6. Per the germline V gene, CDR1 is MNHNY and CDR2 is SVGAGI (reference sequence). CDR3 DNA sequence: TGTGCCAGCTACCTGGACAGGGACTCTGGAAACACCATATATTTT. Amino acid sequence: CASYLDRDSGNTIYF.

This chain connects TRBV6-6 to TRBJ1-2, with D uncertain. The V and J ends lost 6 bases and 5 bases respectively, with 16 bases between them. The CDR3 covers 14 residues. CDR1 is MNHNY, CDR2 SVGAGI, per germline (reference sequence). CDR3 DNA sequence: TGTGCCAGCAGCTCCCCCGGGGTGGGGTATGGCTACACCTTC. Residues: CASSSPGVGYGYTF.

Concerning this clone itself: Other nucleotide sequences in the sample specify the same CDR3. The gene calls are TRBV11-2 and TRBJ2-5, with 11 positions matching TRBD2. The trim removed 4 bases at V and 4 bases at J, leaving 2 bases unmatched. Germline CDR1 and CDR2: SGHAT and FQNNGV. The CDR3 has 14 residues. The CDR3 bases are TGTGCCAGCAGCTCCGGACTAGCGGGAGAGACCCAGTACTTC. Residues: CASSSGLAGETQYF.

The CDR3 nucleotides read TGTGCCAGCTACAGGGGGCAGGGCTATGGCTACACCTTC. It codes for CASYRGQGYGYTF. The chain recombines TRBV6-5 with TRBJ1-2; 9 bases agree with TRBD1. There are 13 residues in the CDR3. Germline CDR1 is MNHEY and CDR2 is SVGAGI. The V segment lost 8 bases and the J segment 4 bases; nucleotides outside the gene matches: 5.

This rearrangement joins TRBV6-6 to TRBJ1-1; D gene uncertain. The germline V gene encodes CDR1 MNHNY and CDR2 SVGAGI (reference sequence). The CDR3 runs 14 residues. Trimming removed 6 bases from V and 1 base from J, with 12 bases in between. Written as DNA, the CDR3 is TGTGCCAGCAGGCAAGGGCAGGCGAACACTGAAGCTTTCTTT. The encoded protein is CASRQGQANTEAFF.

The chain employs TRBV11-3 and TRBJ1-6; no clear D. The CDR3 consists of 15 residues. CDR1 is SGHNT, CDR2 YENEEA, per germline. V was trimmed by 1 base and J by 8 bases, leaving 12 bases between them. The CDR3 DNA reads TGTGCCAGCAGCTTAGTGAGTAAGGGAGATTCACCCCTCCACTTT. It specifies CASSLVSKGDSPLHF.

This chain joins TRBV5-1 and TRBJ2-3; 8 bases agree with TRBD2. Germline lookup yields CDR1 SGHRS and CDR2 YFSETQ. V lost 7 bases to trimming and J lost 3 bases; unmatched junction nucleotides: 10. This CDR3 is built from 15 residues. The CDR3 region is CASGQAAGATDTQYF. CDR3 nucleotide sequence: TGCGCCAGCGGCCAGGCAGCGGGAGCTACAGATACGCAGTATTTT.

The genes are TRBV9 and TRBJ1-3; no clear D gene. Deletions cut 4 bases from V and 0 bases from J, with 20 bases between. The length of the CDR3 is 18 residues. Germline CDR1 is SGDLS and CDR2 is YYNGEE. CDR3 residues: CASSPEVGTKTSGNTIYF. Here the CDR3 DNA reads TGTGCCAGCAGCCCAGAGGTGGGCACCAAAACCTCTGGAAACACCATATATTTT.

This clone was seen more than once but under ten times. The chain has TRBV27 and TRBJ2-7; 8 bases match TRBD1. The CDR3 runs 16 residues. With 5 bases clipped from V and 2 bases from J, the junction kept 11 bases outside the gene matches. Germline CDR1 MNHEY, CDR2 SMNVEV (reference sequence). CDR3 in DNA: TGTGCCAGCAGTCCCTGGACAGGGAAGGGTGCCTACGAGCAGTACTTC. Protein: CASSPWTGKGAYEQYF.

The V and J genes are TRBV28 and TRBJ1-1, with unresolved D. Germline V gives CDR1 MDHEN, CDR2 SYDVKM. V lost 4 bases and J lost 6, with 12 bases in between. This CDR3 has 13 residues. The CDR3 DNA sequence: TGTGCCAGCAGTTCACATATGATTCCTGAAGCTTTCTTT. Encoded protein: CASSSHMIPEAFF.